This passage covers 9 T cell receptor beta chains from one sample sequenced in a study of blood T cell repertoires in COVID-19. The protocol was immunoSEQ multiplex PCR, while the TCRdb copy is restricted to in-frame clones and leaves out a portion. The table records roughly 8,100 clones, about 81% of them present only once. The specimen sequenced was peripheral blood. These receptors originate from a human donor with active COVID-19. The donor label of this sample is uncertain.

V gene TRBV27 combines with J gene TRBJ2-7, with 7 nucleotides matching TRBD1. This CDR3 region has 13 residues. Germline V gives CDR1 MNHEY, CDR2 SMNVEV (reference sequence). The trim removed 3 bases at V and 7 bases at J, leaving 6 bases unmatched. The CDR3, as DNA: TGTGCCAGCAGTTTCACAGGGGTCGGAGAGCAGTACTTC. It codes for CASSFTGVGEQYF.

This chain joins TRBV4-3 and TRBJ1-3; D is unclear. Trimming left V 4 bases short and J 2 bases short, with 12 bases between. The germline CDR1 and CDR2 sequences are LGHNA and YSLEER. This CDR3 contains 15 residues. CDR3 DNA: TGCGCCAGCAGCCCGTACTCCTCACCTGGAAACACCATATATTTT. Protein sequence: CASSPYSSPGNTIYF.

This rearrangement joins TRBV24-1 to TRBJ2-1; 8 nucleotides match TRBD2. The germline gives CDR1 KGHDR, CDR2 SFDVKD. Trimming took 3 bases from V and 4 from J; bases not matched to a gene: 7. The CDR3 has 16 residues. This chain's CDR3 is CATSDVGTSVYNEQFF. CDR3 sequence (DNA): TGTGCCACCAGTGATGTCGGGACTAGTGTATACAATGAGCAGTTCTTC.

The chain recombines TRBV27 with TRBJ2-2; D is possibly TRBD2 (6 bases). Between the trimmed V and J ends, which lost 2 bases and 7 bases, there was a span of 11 bases. CDR3 length: 14 residues. Per germline, CDR1 MNHEY and CDR2 SMNVEV (reference sequence). CDR3 in DNA: TGTGCCAGCAGTTTACTAGCGAGCGGCGGGGAGCTGTTTTTT. Translating it yields CASSLLASGGELFF.

The chain links TRBV9 to TRBJ2-3; 7 nucleotides match TRBD2. CDR1 and CDR2 (germline): SGDLS, YYNGEE. The CDR3 is made up of 15 amino acids. The ends lost 0 bases at V and 3 bases at J; junction bases unmatched: 4. CDR3 loop: CASSVAGAGTDTQYF. The CDR3 DNA reads TGTGCCAGCAGCGTAGCGGGAGCGGGGACAGATACGCAGTATTTT. The whole variable domain, filled in from reference TRBV9 and TRBJ2-3, reads DSGVTQTPKHLITATGQRVTLRCSPRSGDLSVYWYQQSLDQGLQFLIQYYNGEERAKGNILERFSAQQFPDLHSELNLSSLELGDSALYFCASSVAGAGTDTQYFGPGTRLTVL.

The V and J genes are TRBV7-9 and TRBJ1-5; the match to TRBD1 covers 7 bases. J gave up 10 bases and V 5 bases, and 11 bases lay outside the gene matches. The CDR3 is 14 amino acids. Germline-derived CDR1 and CDR2 are SEHNR and FQNEAQ (reference sequence). Here the CDR3 reads CASSPTTGPYPQHF. Written as DNA, the CDR3 is TGTGCCAGCAGCCCCACGACAGGGCCCTACCCCCAGCATTTT.

The rearrangement links TRBV28 to TRBJ2-1; 7 nucleotides align to TRBD1. This CDR3 has 16 residues. CDR1 is MDHEN and CDR2 is SYDVKM in the germline V gene. J gave up 6 bases and V 5 bases, and 13 bases lay outside the gene matches. The CDR3 nucleotides read TGTGCCAGCAGTGAAGGGGTGGTGCCAGGGGGCAATGAGCAGTTCTTC. This codes for CASSEGVVPGGNEQFF.

The chain joins TRBV30 to TRBJ2-7; possible D gene TRBD1, 6 bases. Trimming removed 4 bases from V and 6 bases from J, with 25 bases in between. The CDR3 is 16 amino acids. Germline CDR1 GTSNPN, CDR2 SVGIG (reference sequence). CDR3 in amino acids: CAWNAAGTPTQSEQYF. DNA of the CDR3: TGTGCCTGGAACGCCGCCGGGACACCGACGCAATCCGAGCAGTACTTC. Full variable domain (missing parts from reference TRBV30 and TRBJ2-7): SQTIHQWPATLVQPVGSPLSLECTVEGTSNPNLYWYRQAAGRGLQLLFYSVGIGQISSEVPQNLSASRPQDRQFILSSKKLLLSDSGFYLCAWNAAGTPTQSEQYFGPGTRLTVT.

The rearrangement uses TRBV5-6 and TRBJ2-7; 8 bases fit TRBD1. The length of the CDR3 is 16 residues. Germline values: CDR1 SGHDT, CDR2 YYEEEE. V dropped 0 bases and J dropped 2; count of bases not matched to a gene: 7. The DNA for the CDR3 is TGTGCCAGCAGCTTGGTTGCAGGACAGGGAACCTACGAGCAGTACTTC. Amino acid sequence: CASSLVAGQGTYEQYF.